The entry that follows covers one TCR beta chain sequence. These data belong to a study of blood T cell repertoires in COVID-19. Study in general: The United States, Italy and Spain were the sources of the acute and convalescent COVID-19 samples.

Germline CDR1 is LNHDA and CDR2 is SQIVND (reference sequence). CDR3 size: 15 residues. The V gene end was trimmed by 9 bases and the J gene end by 4 bases; junction bases not matched to a gene: 12. In the original workflow: Scientists estimated how many nucleated cells there were by amplifying reference gene primers. Clones were sequenced by immunoSEQ multiplex PCR, and TCRdb holds only the in-frame ones, with some missing. The D gene and trimming were derived from the DNA, and the V and J assignments and clone size from that table. The data contain roughly 430,000 clones, approximately 91% of them singletons. Enrollees, about 18 to 89 years old, lived in around 23 US areas.

Sequencing input: PBMCs or T cells enriched from blood (not recorded which). The chain joins TRBV19 to TRBJ2-7, with 10 bases identical to TRBD1. The TCR comes from a woman between 40 and 55 years old with acute COVID-19. The CDR3 nucleotides are TGTGCCAGCCAGAGAAGACAGGGGGCAGGTTACGAGCAGTACTTC. Translation: CASQRRQGAGYEQYF.